Shown below are 27 T cell receptor beta chains from a single sample sequenced in a study of blood T cell repertoires in COVID-19. Data came from immunoSEQ multiplex PCR; TCRdb stores just in-frame clones and leaves some out. The sample holds fewer than 250,000 clones, approximately 86% seen once. Sequenced: peripheral blood. These receptors all stem from a woman aged 55-75 years who had recovered from COVID-19.

J is TRBJ2-6 and V is TRBV7-9; D might be TRBD1 (6 bases). CDR1 is SEHNR, CDR2 FQNEAQ, per germline (reference sequence). V was clipped by 5 bases and J by 2 bases, with 10 bases between them. The CDR3 is 15 residues long. CDR3 sequence (DNA): TGTGCCAGCAGCGTCGCAGGGGCTGGGGCCAACGTCCTGACTTTC. Protein: CASSVAGAGANVLTF.

CDR3 nucleotides: TGTGCCAGCAGTCGGCCGACGGGGACCTACGAGCAGTACTTC. Its protein is CASSRPTGTYEQYF. The V gene is TRBV6-2 or TRBV6-3, the J gene TRBJ2-7; maybe TRBD2 (5 bases). V dropped 5 bases and J dropped 2 bases, with 13 bases sitting between them. The CDR3 is 14 residues long. Germline values: CDR1 MNHEY, CDR2 SVGEGT.

This chain links TRBV11-3 with TRBJ2-1, with D perhaps matching TRBD1 (6 bases). Germline-derived CDR1 and CDR2 are SGHNT and YENEEA. This CDR3 spans 15 amino acids. V dropped 1 base and J dropped 8 bases, with 15 bases sitting between them. CDR3 loop: CASSLGSRGFDEQFF. DNA for the CDR3: TGTGCCAGCAGCTTAGGTAGCAGGGGCTTCGATGAGCAGTTCTTC. The complete variable domain, with remaining parts taken from reference TRBV11-3 and TRBJ2-1, reads EAGVVQSPRYKIIEKKQPVAFWCNPISGHNTLYWYLQNLGQGPELLIRYENEEAVDDSQLPKDRFSAERLKGVDSTLKIQPAELGDSAVYLCASSLGSRGFDEQFFGPGTRLTVL.

J is TRBJ1-1 and V is TRBV19, with D perhaps matching TRBD1 (6 bases). The germline V and J ends were trimmed by 4 bases and 1 base, with 16 bases remaining between them. Germline V gives CDR1 LNHDA, CDR2 SQIVND (reference sequence). The CDR3 runs to 16 residues. In nucleotides, the CDR3 is TGTGCCAGTAGTACGCGGCCGGGACACCAGAACACTGAAGCTTTCTTT. Its protein product is CASSTRPGHQNTEAFF.

V is TRBV24-1 and J is TRBJ2-7; 9 bases agree with TRBD1. Germline assignment: CDR1 KGHDR and CDR2 SFDVKD. With 3 bases clipped from V and 6 bases from J, the junction kept 8 bases outside the gene matches. The CDR3 consists of 15 residues. The CDR3 region has the DNA TGTGCCACCAGTGATACAGGGGGCGCTTTCCGCGAGCAGTACTTC. This encodes CATSDTGGAFREQYF.

The chain combines TRBV9 with TRBJ1-3, with unresolved D. The CDR3 spans 14 residues. V was trimmed by 4 bases and J by 0 bases, leaving 8 bases between them. Germline CDR1 reads SGDLS; CDR2 reads YYNGEE. CDR3 coding DNA: TGTGCCAGCAGCCCCTCAGGCTCTGGAAACACCATATATTTT. Translation: CASSPSGSGNTIYF.

The V call is TRBV9, the J call TRBJ2-3; TRBD2 matches at 11 bases. The CDR3 extends over 15 amino acids. The ends lost 3 bases at V and 1 base at J; junction bases unmatched: 1. CDR1 SGDLS and CDR2 YYNGEE come from the germline V gene. CDR3 sequence: CASSGGLAGTDTQYF. The CDR3 coding sequence is TGTGCCAGCAGCGGGGGACTAGCGGGCACAGATACGCAGTATTTT.

The chain combines TRBV19 with TRBJ1-1; no reliable D call. The CDR3 contains 13 residues. Germline CDR1 and CDR2: LNHDA and SQIVND (reference sequence). Trimming stripped 3 bases from V and 1 base from J, with 6 bases between. The chain's CDR3 is CASSIPQNTEAFF. The CDR3 DNA reads TGTGCCAGTAGTATTCCCCAGAACACTGAAGCTTTCTTT.

J is TRBJ2-7 and V is TRBV7-2; D uncertain. CDR1 SGHTA and CDR2 FQGNSA come from the germline V gene. Trimming removed 5 bases from V and 0 bases from J, with 11 bases in between. The CDR3 length is 14 residues. Here the CDR3 reads CASSLRLPSYEQYF. Written as DNA, the CDR3 is TGTGCCAGCAGCCTCCGACTTCCCTCCTACGAGCAGTACTTC.

This rearrangement joins TRBV11-2 to TRBJ1-3; 9 nucleotides align to TRBD1. The V and J ends lost 4 bases and 5 bases, in that order; junction bases with no gene match: 6. CDR1 and CDR2 (germline): SGHAT, FQNNGV. The CDR3 sequence is 15 residues long. The CDR3 DNA reads TGTGCCAGCAGCTCCACAGGGGGCGGAAGAAACACCATATATTTT. It codes for CASSSTGGGRNTIYF. The entire variable domain, with the rest obtained from reference TRBV11-2 and TRBJ1-3, is as follows: EAGVAQSPRYKIIEKRQSVAFWCNPISGHATLYWYQQILGQGPKLLIQFQNNGVVDDSQLPKDRFSAERLKGVDSTLKIQPAKLEDSAVYLCASSSTGGGRNTIYFGEGSWLTVV.

The chain links TRBV3-1 (or the pseudogene TRBV3-2) to TRBJ1-2, with D maybe TRBD1 (6 bases). The V gene's germline CDR1 is LGHDT and CDR2 YNNKEL (reference sequence). The CDR3 spans 17 residues. The V and J ends lost 0 bases and 8 bases respectively, with 22 bases between them. In nucleotides, the CDR3 is TGTGCCAGCAGCCAAGACCTTTACGGGGGGCCGGGGAGAGGCTACACCTTC. Its protein product is CASSQDLYGGPGRGYTF.

This rearrangement joins TRBV2 to TRBJ1-1, with unresolved D. CDR3 length equals 14 residues. The V end lost 7 bases, the J end lost 3 bases, and 15 bases lay between the germline ends. Looked up from germline, CDR1 is SNHLY and CDR2 is FYNNEI. The CDR3 DNA reads TGTGCCAGCAATGAGGTACGGGGAGACACTGAAGCTTTCTTT. Translating it yields CASNEVRGDTEAFF. The full variable domain, rest sourced from reference TRBV2 and TRBJ1-1, is EPEVTQTPSHQVTQMGQEVILRCVPISNHLYFYWYRQILGQKVEFLVSFYNNEISEKSEIFDDQFSVERPDGSNFTLKIRSTKLEDSAMYFCASNEVRGDTEAFFGQGTRLTVV.

In DNA, the CDR3 is TGTGCCAGCAGCTTAGTAACAGGGCAAGCCTATTCACCCCTCCACTTT. This sequence encodes CASSLVTGQAYSPLHF. The chain uses TRBV7-8 and TRBJ1-6, with TRBD1 as a possible D gene (6 bases). V gave up 1 base and J gave up 8 bases, with 15 bases separating them. The CDR3 spans 16 residues. Germline lookup yields CDR1 SGHVS and CDR2 FQNEAQ.

V is TRBV5-1 and J is TRBJ1-1, with 8 bases fitting TRBD1. This CDR3 has 14 amino acids. In germline, CDR1 is SGHRS, CDR2 YFSETQ. V trimming: 3 bases; J trimming: 3 bases; junction bases outside the gene matches: 4. The DNA of the CDR3 is TGCGCCAGCAGCTCGACAGGGGTGGACACTGAAGCTTTCTTT. Protein sequence: CASSSTGVDTEAFF.

The V call is TRBV3-1 (or the pseudogene TRBV3-2), the J call TRBJ2-3, with 8 nucleotides matching TRBD2. The CDR3 sequence is 16 residues long. Germline lookup yields CDR1 LGHDT and CDR2 YNNKEL (reference sequence). V was pared by 1 base and J by 7 bases, with 10 bases of the junction left unmatched. The CDR3 region has the DNA TGTGCCAGCAGCCAAGTCGGCGGGGGGCTCTTAAATACGCAGTATTTT. It codes for CASSQVGGGLLNTQYF.

The chain carries TRBV9 and TRBJ2-1, with 12 bases identical to TRBD2. V lost 2 bases and J lost 2; bases outside the gene matches: 2. Germline V gene sequence: CDR1 SGDLS, CDR2 YYNGEE. The CDR3 is 16 residues long. The CDR3 nucleotides read TGTGCCAGCAGCGTCACTAGCGGGGGGACCTACAATGAGCAGTTCTTC. It specifies CASSVTSGGTYNEQFF.

The chain joins TRBV7-9 to TRBJ1-5, with 7 bases that match TRBD1. V gave up 5 bases and J gave up 5 bases; unmatched junction bases: 15. Germline lookup yields CDR1 SEHNR and CDR2 FQNEAQ (reference sequence). The CDR3 length is 17 residues. CDR3 in amino acids: CASSHTQMTGTDQPQHF. In DNA form, the CDR3 reads TGTGCCAGCAGCCACACCCAGATGACAGGGACAGATCAGCCCCAGCATTTT.

The chain couples TRBV4-1 to TRBJ1-4, with a tentative D call TRBD1 (5 bases). Trimming took off 0 bases at V and 8 bases at J, with 13 bases between the two ends. The CDR3 loop spans 15 amino acids. Germline assignment: CDR1 MGHRA and CDR2 YSYEKL. The CDR3 protein is CASSQDQGREEKLFF. For the CDR3, the DNA is TGCGCCAGCAGCCAAGATCAGGGCAGAGAGGAAAAACTGTTTTTT.

The CDR3 nucleotides read TGTGCCAGCAGCGTAGTCAGGGACAGGGCAGCTTTCTTT. Its protein is CASSVVRDRAAFF. The J gene is TRBJ1-1, the V gene TRBV9; 9 nucleotides agree with TRBD1. V was pared by 0 bases and J by 10 bases, with 4 bases of the junction left unmatched. The CDR3 sequence is 13 residues long. Germline-derived CDR1 and CDR2 are SGDLS and YYNGEE.

V and J are TRBV7-2 and TRBJ1-5; TRBD1 might be the D (5 bases). The CDR3 contains 16 residues. Germline CDR1 and CDR2: SGHTA and FQGNSA. V was shortened by 0 bases and J by 7 bases, with 16 bases between the two germline ends. CDR3 residues: CASSLAGVTARQPQHF. The CDR3 DNA is TGTGCCAGCAGCTTAGCAGGGGTCACCGCTCGGCAGCCCCAGCATTTT.

The rearrangement links TRBV28 to TRBJ2-3; D remains ambiguous. V was clipped by 7 bases and J by 2 bases, with 10 bases between them. This CDR3 has 13 amino acids. Looked up from germline, CDR1 is MDHEN and CDR2 is SYDVKM. CDR3 sequence (DNA): TGTGCCAGCACCCGAGTTATCACAGATACGCAGTATTTT. This codes for CASTRVITDTQYF.

This sequence joins TRBV9 and TRBJ1-2, with 7 bases fitting TRBD1. Per the germline V gene, CDR1 is SGDLS and CDR2 is YYNGEE. The J segment lost 4 bases and the V segment lost 3 bases, leaving 12 bases of the junction unmatched. CDR3 size: 16 residues. The CDR3 sequence: CASSDRGQGSLYGYTF. Written as DNA, the CDR3 is TGTGCCAGCAGCGATAGGGGGCAGGGATCGCTCTATGGCTACACCTTC.

The gene calls are TRBV4-1 and TRBJ1-4; the match to TRBD1 covers 7 bases. V was pared by 6 bases and J by 7 bases, with 23 bases of the junction left unmatched. The CDR3 is 19 amino acids. Germline assignment: CDR1 MGHRA and CDR2 YSYEKL. CDR3 protein: CASSHERTGGNGVGEKLFF. CDR3 nucleotide sequence: TGCGCCAGCAGTCATGAACGGACAGGAGGGAACGGTGTTGGTGAAAAACTGTTTTTT.

This CDR3 reads CASSPTFAGEQYF. The CDR3 DNA sequence: TGTGCCAGTAGCCCCACGTTTGCAGGAGAGCAGTACTTC. The chain combines TRBV19 with TRBJ2-7; D remains ambiguous. V was cut by 6 bases and J by 7 bases, with 16 bases left in between. Looked up from germline, CDR1 is LNHDA and CDR2 is SQIVND (reference sequence). The CDR3 sequence is 13 residues long.

This chain joins TRBV27 and TRBJ2-7; 13 nucleotides agree with TRBD2. With V trimmed by 5 bases and J by 5 bases, 3 bases remained unmatched. Germline V CDR1 and CDR2: MNHEY, SMNVEV (reference sequence). The CDR3 covers 14 residues. This chain's CDR3 is CASSPGTSGNEQYF. CDR3 DNA sequence: TGTGCCAGCAGTCCGGGGACTAGCGGGAACGAGCAGTACTTC.

In its sample, this clone was seen many times. V usage is TRBV7-8 and J usage is TRBJ1-2, with D perhaps TRBD1 (5 bases). Germline lookup yields CDR1 SGHVS and CDR2 FQNEAQ. The V end lost 6 bases, the J end lost 2 bases, and 13 bases lay between the germline ends. The CDR3 extends over 14 amino acids. This chain's CDR3 is CASRGGSRNYGYTF. In DNA, the CDR3 is TGTGCCAGCAGGGGGGGGAGCAGAAACTATGGCTACACCTTC.

Here the CDR3 DNA reads TGTGCCAGTAGTATAGCCAGCGGACAGGGGCGCCTCTACGAGCAGTACTTC. As protein: CASSIASGQGRLYEQYF. The chain carries TRBV19 and TRBJ2-7; TRBD1 agrees at 9 bases. This CDR3 comprises 17 residues. From germline, CDR1 is LNHDA and CDR2 SQIVND (reference sequence). The V gene end was trimmed by 1 base and the J gene end by 3 bases; junction bases not matched to a gene: 10.